This T cell receptor beta chain was observed in a study of shared T cell receptors in the human thymus. Repertoires were generated with immunoSEQ multiplex PCR, while TCRdb's copy carries only in-frame clones and drops some. The table shows 500,000 to 550,000 clones, with around three quarters occurring only once. Germline V gene data show CDR1 as LGHNT and CDR2 as FRNRAP. This CDR3 region has 15 residues. Trimming removed 5 bases from V and 12 bases from J, with 25 bases in between. Separately, the same data were catalogued under a study of human thymus T cells. In that study: Each of the donors was a healthy Finnish infant who was undergoing open corrective cardiac surgery for congenital heart defects. The thymus was resected at corrective cardiac surgery. V and J gene usage appeared biased in thymic and blood repertoires. Related studies found that unrelated individuals share highly overlapping thymic repertoires.

The receptor comes from a boy under three years old with a congenital heart defect. The V gene is TRBV12-5, the J gene TRBJ1-1; D is ambiguous. The sample comprised thymocytes. Here the CDR3 reads CASGPFRLNCSNPFF. DNA for the CDR3: TGTGCTAGTGGTCCGTTTAGATTAAACTGCTCAAACCCTTTCTTT.